This T cell receptor (beta chain) derives from a study of Ad26.COV2.S vaccination and SARS-CoV-2 variants. In the study overall: Ad26.COV2.S was injected intramuscularly once or twice, 56 days apart.

As to treatment: over 15 received Ad26.COV2.S at low or high dose, single or two shots; about 5 received placebo; per-sample allocation not given. Specimens were obtained on day 63 following the first vaccine or placebo injection. The V segment lost 5 bases and the J segment 5 bases; nucleotides outside the gene matches: 12. The CDR3 loop spans 16 amino acids. Per germline, CDR1 SGHNT and CDR2 YYREEE (reference sequence). Sequencing used immunoSEQ multiplex PCR; TCRdb keeps in-frame clones, though not all of them. The table has about 420,000 clones, around 87% seen once. This clonotype was sampled from a person aged 18-65 years who received the Ad26.COV2.S COVID-19 vaccine or a placebo. J is TRBJ2-3 and V is TRBV5-4; 9 bases are shared with TRBD1. Sequences were derived from peripheral blood, sampled in a trial of Ad26.COV2.S vaccine versus placebo. CDR3 amino acids: CASSLNRGPGGDTQYF. Written as DNA, the CDR3 is TGTGCCAGCAGTTTAAACAGGGGGCCTGGGGGAGATACGCAGTATTTT.